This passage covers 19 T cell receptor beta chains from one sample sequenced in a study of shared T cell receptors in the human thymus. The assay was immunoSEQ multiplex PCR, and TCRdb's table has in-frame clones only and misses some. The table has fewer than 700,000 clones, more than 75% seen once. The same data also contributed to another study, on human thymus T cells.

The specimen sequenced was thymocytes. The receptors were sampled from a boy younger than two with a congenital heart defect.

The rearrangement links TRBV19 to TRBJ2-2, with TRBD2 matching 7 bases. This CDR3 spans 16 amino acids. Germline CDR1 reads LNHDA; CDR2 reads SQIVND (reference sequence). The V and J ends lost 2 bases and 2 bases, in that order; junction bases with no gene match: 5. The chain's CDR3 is CASSIWGGANTGELFF. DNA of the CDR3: TGTGCCAGTAGTATATGGGGAGGGGCTAACACCGGGGAGCTGTTTTTT.

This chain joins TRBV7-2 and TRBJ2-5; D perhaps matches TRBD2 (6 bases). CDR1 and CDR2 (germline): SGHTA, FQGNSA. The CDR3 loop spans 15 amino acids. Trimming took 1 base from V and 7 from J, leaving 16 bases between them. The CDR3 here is CASSLGVEGGRTQYF. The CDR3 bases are TGTGCCAGCAGCTTAGGGGTGGAGGGTGGCAGGACCCAGTACTTC.

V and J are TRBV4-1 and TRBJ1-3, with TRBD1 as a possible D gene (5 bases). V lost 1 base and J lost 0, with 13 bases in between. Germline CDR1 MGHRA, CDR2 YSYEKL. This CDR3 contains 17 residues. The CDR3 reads CASSQARQNDSGNTIYF. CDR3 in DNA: TGCGCCAGCAGCCAAGCCCGACAGAACGACTCTGGAAACACCATATATTTT.

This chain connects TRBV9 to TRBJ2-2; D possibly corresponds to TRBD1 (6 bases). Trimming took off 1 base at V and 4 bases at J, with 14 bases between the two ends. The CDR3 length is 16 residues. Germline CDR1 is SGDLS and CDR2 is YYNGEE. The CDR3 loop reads CASSVNHRVCTGELFF. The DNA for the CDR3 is TGTGCCAGCAGCGTAAATCACAGGGTTTGCACCGGGGAGCTGTTTTTT.

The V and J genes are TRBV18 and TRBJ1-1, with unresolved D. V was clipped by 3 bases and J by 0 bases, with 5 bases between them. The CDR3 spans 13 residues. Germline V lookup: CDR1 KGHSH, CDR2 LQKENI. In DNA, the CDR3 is TGTGCCAGCTCACCGTTAATGAACACTGAAGCTTTCTTT. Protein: CASSPLMNTEAFF. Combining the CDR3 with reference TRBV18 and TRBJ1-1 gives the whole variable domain NAGVMQNPRHLVRRRGQEARLRCSPMKGHSHVYWYRQLPEEGLKFMVYLQKENIIDESGMPKERFSAEFPKEGPSILRIQQVVRGDSAAYFCASSPLMNTEAFFGQGTRLTVV.

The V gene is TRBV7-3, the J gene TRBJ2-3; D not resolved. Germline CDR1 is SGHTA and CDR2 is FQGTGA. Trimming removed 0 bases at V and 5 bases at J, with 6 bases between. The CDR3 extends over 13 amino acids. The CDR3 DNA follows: TGTGCCAGCAGCTTAACGAGGATAGATACGCAGTATTTT. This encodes CASSLTRIDTQYF.

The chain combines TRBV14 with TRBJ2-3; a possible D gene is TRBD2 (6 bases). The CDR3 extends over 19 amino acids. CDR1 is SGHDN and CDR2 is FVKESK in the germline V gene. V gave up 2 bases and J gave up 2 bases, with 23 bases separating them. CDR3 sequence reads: CASSQWTRWDSGSTDTQYF. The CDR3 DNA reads TGTGCCAGCAGCCAATGGACCCGCTGGGATAGCGGATCCACAGATACGCAGTATTTT.

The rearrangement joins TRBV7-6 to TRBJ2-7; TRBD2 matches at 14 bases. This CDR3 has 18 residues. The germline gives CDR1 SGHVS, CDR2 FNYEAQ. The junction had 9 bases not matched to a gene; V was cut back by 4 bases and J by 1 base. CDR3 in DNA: TGTGCCAGCAGCTCAGGTGGGGGACTAGCGGGAGTATCCTACGAGCAGTACTTC. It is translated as CASSSGGGLAGVSYEQYF.

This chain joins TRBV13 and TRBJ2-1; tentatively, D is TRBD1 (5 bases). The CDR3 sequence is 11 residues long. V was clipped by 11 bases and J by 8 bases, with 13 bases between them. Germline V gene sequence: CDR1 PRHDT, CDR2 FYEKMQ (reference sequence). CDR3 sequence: CAGPRGDEQFF. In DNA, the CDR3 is TGTGCCGGACCAAGGGGCGATGAGCAGTTCTTC.

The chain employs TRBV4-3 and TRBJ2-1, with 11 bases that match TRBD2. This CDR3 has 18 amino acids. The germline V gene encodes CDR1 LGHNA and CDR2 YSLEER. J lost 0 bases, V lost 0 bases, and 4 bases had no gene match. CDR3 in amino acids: CASSQERTSGSSYNEQFF. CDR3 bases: TGCGCCAGCAGCCAAGAAAGAACTAGCGGGAGCTCCTACAATGAGCAGTTCTTC.

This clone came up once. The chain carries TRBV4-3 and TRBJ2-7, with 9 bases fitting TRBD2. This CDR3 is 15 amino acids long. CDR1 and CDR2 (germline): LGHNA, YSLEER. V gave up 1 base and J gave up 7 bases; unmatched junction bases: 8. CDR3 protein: CASSQGAGGLREQYF. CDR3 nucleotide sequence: TGCGCCAGCAGCCAAGGGGCGGGAGGGTTAAGGGAGCAGTACTTC.

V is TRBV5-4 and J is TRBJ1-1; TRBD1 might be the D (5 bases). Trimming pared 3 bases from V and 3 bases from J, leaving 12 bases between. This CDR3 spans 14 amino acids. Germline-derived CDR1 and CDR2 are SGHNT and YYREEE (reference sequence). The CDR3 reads CASSSDGADTEAFF. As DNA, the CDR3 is TGTGCCAGCAGCTCCGATGGGGCCGACACTGAAGCTTTCTTT. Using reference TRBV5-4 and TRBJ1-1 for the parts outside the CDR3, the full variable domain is ETGVTQSPTHLIKTRGQQVTLRCSSQSGHNTVSWYQQALGQGPQFIFQYYREEENGRGNFPPRFSGLQFPNYSSELNVNALELDDSALYLCASSSDGADTEAFFGQGTRLTVV.

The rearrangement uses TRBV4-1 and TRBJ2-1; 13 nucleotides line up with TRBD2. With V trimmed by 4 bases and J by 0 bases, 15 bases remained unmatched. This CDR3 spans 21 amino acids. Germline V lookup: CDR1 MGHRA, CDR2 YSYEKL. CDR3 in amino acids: CASSLEMGLAGRPSSYNEQFF. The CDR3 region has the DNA TGCGCCAGCAGCCTAGAGATGGGACTAGCGGGACGACCTAGCTCCTACAATGAGCAGTTCTTC.

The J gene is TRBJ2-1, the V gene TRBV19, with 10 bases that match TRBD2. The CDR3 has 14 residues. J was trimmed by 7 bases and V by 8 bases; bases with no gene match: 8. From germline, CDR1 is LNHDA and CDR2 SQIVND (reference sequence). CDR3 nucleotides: TGTGCCAGTGAAGCGGGAGGGCCTCGGAATGAGCAGTTCTTC. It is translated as CASEAGGPRNEQFF.

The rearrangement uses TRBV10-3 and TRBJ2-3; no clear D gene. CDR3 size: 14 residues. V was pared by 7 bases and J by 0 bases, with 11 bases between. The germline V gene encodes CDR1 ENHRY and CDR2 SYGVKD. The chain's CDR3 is CAIKARHSTDTQYF. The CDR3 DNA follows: TGTGCCATCAAAGCGCGCCATAGCACAGATACGCAGTATTTT.

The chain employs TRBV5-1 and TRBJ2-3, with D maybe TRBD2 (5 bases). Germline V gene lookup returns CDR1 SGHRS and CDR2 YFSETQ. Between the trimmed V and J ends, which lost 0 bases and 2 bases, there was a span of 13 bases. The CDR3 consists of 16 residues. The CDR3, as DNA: TGCGCCAGCAGCTTGGGAAGCGGTCCCCACACAGATACGCAGTATTTT. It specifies CASSLGSGPHTDTQYF.

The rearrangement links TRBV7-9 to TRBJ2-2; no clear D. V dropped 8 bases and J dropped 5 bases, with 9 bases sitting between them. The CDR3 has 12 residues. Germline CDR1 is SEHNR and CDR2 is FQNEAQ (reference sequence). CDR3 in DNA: TGTGCCAGCCGCCCCGGGACCGGGGAGCTGTTTTTT. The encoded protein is CASRPGTGELFF.

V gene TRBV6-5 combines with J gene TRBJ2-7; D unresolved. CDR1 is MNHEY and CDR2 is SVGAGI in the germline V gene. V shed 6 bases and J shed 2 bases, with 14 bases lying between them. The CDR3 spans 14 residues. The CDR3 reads CASRLLQVTYEQYF. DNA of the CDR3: TGTGCCAGCAGACTCCTCCAGGTGACCTACGAGCAGTACTTC.

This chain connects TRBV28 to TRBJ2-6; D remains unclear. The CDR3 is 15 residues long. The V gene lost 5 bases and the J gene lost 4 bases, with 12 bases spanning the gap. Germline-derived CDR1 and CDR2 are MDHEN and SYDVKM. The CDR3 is CASSPSKSGANVLTF. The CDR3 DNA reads TGTGCCAGCAGTCCCAGTAAATCAGGGGCCAACGTCCTGACTTTC.